This T cell receptor beta chain derives from a study of T cell responses to AZD1222 COVID-19 vaccine. Produced via immunoSEQ multiplex PCR; TCRdb's table is partial and in-frame only. Of roughly 170,000 clones in the sample, roughly nine tenths are singletons; the top ten hold less than 2.5%. CDR3 length: 14 amino acids. V gave up 0 bases and J gave up 4 bases; unmatched junction bases: 3. Per the germline V gene, CDR1 is MDHEN and CDR2 is SYDVKM. Study conclusions and caveats: The peak T cell response came first, and repertoires were sampled only after it. A rise in Spike-specific TCR breadth and depth followed two AZD1222 doses.

Concerning this clone itself: Its antigen is unknown.

Specimen: peripheral blood, collected on day 0 of AZD1222 vaccination. The chain couples TRBV28 to TRBJ2-7; 7 nucleotides agree with TRBD1. The sequence derives from an adult in good health. This chain's CDR3 is CASSLWGDSYEQYF. In DNA form, the CDR3 reads TGTGCCAGCAGTTTATGGGGGGACAGTTACGAGCAGTACTTC.